These 15 T cell receptor beta chains came from one sample sequenced in a study of control samples from healthy donors and cancer patients. Only in-frame clones appear in the TCRdb table, and some are missing; sequencing was by immunoSEQ multiplex PCR. The data contain 60,000 to 70,000 clones, 84% of them singletons. Sample: PBMCs. Receptor source: a woman aged 50 to 60 with lung cancer.

The V call is TRBV28, the J call TRBJ2-4, with D uncertain. Deletions cut 2 bases from V and 3 bases from J, with 14 bases between. From germline, CDR1 is MDHEN and CDR2 SYDVKM. This CDR3 comprises 16 residues. CDR3 coding DNA: TGTGCCAGCAGTTTAGAAGTCGATGGGGTCAAAAACATTCAGTACTTC. As protein: CASSLEVDGVKNIQYF.

J is TRBJ1-2 and V is TRBV24-1; no firm D call. Trimming shortened V by 0 bases and J by 8 bases, and 12 bases separated the two germline ends. In germline, CDR1 is KGHDR, CDR2 SFDVKD. The CDR3 extends over 14 amino acids. This CDR3 reads CATSDLQRRGGYTF. CDR3 bases: TGTGCCACCAGTGATTTGCAAAGGAGAGGCGGCTACACCTTC.

This chain uses TRBV11-2 with TRBJ2-6; 9 positions agree with TRBD1. The CDR3 is made up of 18 amino acids. The J segment lost 0 bases and the V segment lost 4 bases, leaving 7 bases of the junction unmatched. The V gene's germline CDR1 is SGHAT and CDR2 FQNNGV. This CDR3 reads CASSYTTGGYSGANVLTF. CDR3 DNA: TGTGCCAGCAGCTATACGACAGGGGGATACTCTGGGGCCAACGTCCTGACTTTC.

The chain carries TRBV6-5 and TRBJ2-7, with 7 bases lining up with TRBD2. CDR3 length: 15 amino acids. The V gene's germline CDR1 is MNHEY and CDR2 SVGAGI. V lost 6 bases and J lost 3; bases outside the gene matches: 11. Here the CDR3 reads CASRPGRDYFYEQYF. In DNA form, the CDR3 reads TGTGCCAGCAGACCTGGCCGGGACTATTTCTACGAGCAGTACTTC.

DNA for the CDR3: TGTGCCAGCAGTTTACGGGAGACCCAGTACTTC. This codes for CASSLRETQYF. J is TRBJ2-5 and V is TRBV12-3 or TRBV12-4; D unclear. V dropped 2 bases and J dropped 5 bases, with 3 bases sitting between them. CDR3 length: 11 amino acids.

The rearrangement joins TRBV7-2 to TRBJ1-1, with TRBD1 as a possible D gene (6 bases). The V gene's germline CDR1 is SGHTA and CDR2 FQGNSA. V was trimmed by 1 base and J by 5 bases, leaving 11 bases between them. This CDR3 region has 14 residues. The CDR3 bases are TGTGCCAGCAGCTTAGAACAGGGAGGGACTGAAGCTTTCTTT. Translated: CASSLEQGGTEAFF.

This clone was seen a single time. This chain uses TRBV10-1 with TRBJ2-5; D perhaps matches TRBD1 (6 bases). The germline V gene has CDR1 WNHNN and CDR2 SYGVQD (reference sequence). The CDR3 runs to 13 residues. CDR3 bases: TGCGTCTTCATTCGGACAGCTCAAGAGACCCAGTACTTC. This codes for CVFIRTAQETQYF.

The genes are TRBV27 and TRBJ2-7; maybe TRBD1 (6 bases). V shed 5 bases and J shed 3 bases, with 14 bases lying between them. Germline assignment: CDR1 MNHEY and CDR2 SMNVEV (reference sequence). The CDR3 is 14 amino acids. The CDR3 reads CASSIRQEFYEQYF. CDR3 DNA: TGTGCCAGCAGTATACGACAGGAGTTCTACGAGCAGTACTTC.

The chain couples TRBV10-3 to TRBJ2-5, with D possibly matching TRBD2 (6 bases). The CDR3 has 14 residues. Per the germline V gene, CDR1 is ENHRY and CDR2 is SYGVKD. The V end was cut by 3 bases, the J end by 5 bases, with 13 bases between. The CDR3 nucleotides are TGTGCCATCAGTGAAAACGGGGGTGGGGAGACCCAGTACTTC. It encodes CAISENGGGETQYF.

The chain links TRBV2 to TRBJ1-1; no clear D. Trimming pared 6 bases from V and 4 bases from J, leaving 12 bases between. CDR1 SNHLY and CDR2 FYNNEI come from the germline V gene. CDR3 length: 13 amino acids. The CDR3 region is CASSLGRPTEAFF. The CDR3 coding sequence is TGTGCCAGCAGCCTAGGGAGGCCCACTGAAGCTTTCTTT.

V is TRBV7-9 and J is TRBJ2-6; D not certain. Germline V gene lookup returns CDR1 SEHNR and CDR2 FQNEAQ (reference sequence). The CDR3 has 14 amino acids. The V gene lost 8 bases and the J gene lost 2 bases, with 10 bases spanning the gap. The CDR3 DNA is TGTGCCAGCGGCCCGAGCACTGGGGCCAACGTCCTGACTTTC. It encodes CASGPSTGANVLTF.

V and J are TRBV4-2 and TRBJ2-7; 13 bases line up with TRBD2. In germline, CDR1 is LGHNA, CDR2 YNFKEQ. The CDR3 loop spans 18 amino acids. V trimming: 4 bases; J trimming: 4 bases; junction bases outside the gene matches: 13. The CDR3 protein is CASSLEDYRTSGGYEQYF. The CDR3 DNA follows: TGTGCCAGCAGCCTAGAAGATTACCGGACTAGCGGGGGATACGAGCAGTACTTC.

The genes are TRBV29-1 and TRBJ2-7; D gene unclear. Trimming pared 3 bases from V and 4 bases from J, leaving 13 bases between. This CDR3 spans 13 amino acids. Germline CDR1 reads SQVTM; CDR2 reads ANQGSEA. The CDR3 DNA is TGCAGCGTTGATTCAGGATACTCTTACGAGCAGTACTTC. This sequence encodes CSVDSGYSYEQYF.

This chain joins TRBV3-1 (or the pseudogene TRBV3-2) and TRBJ2-7, with no clear D. Germline CDR1 reads LGHDT; CDR2 reads YNNKEL (reference sequence). The CDR3 consists of 15 residues. Deletions cut 0 bases from V and 2 bases from J, with 11 bases between. CDR3 protein: CASSQDMAVAYEQYF. For the CDR3, the DNA is TGTGCCAGCAGCCAAGATATGGCGGTAGCCTACGAGCAGTACTTC.

This clone occurred a few times. This chain uses TRBV5-1 with TRBJ1-1; no clear D gene. The CDR3 contains 15 residues. The germline gives CDR1 SGHRS, CDR2 YFSETQ. V was clipped by 1 base and J by 0 bases, with 10 bases between them. The CDR3 region is CASSLTSTVNTEAFF. DNA of the CDR3: TGCGCCAGCAGCTTGACCTCAACGGTGAACACTGAAGCTTTCTTT. The entire variable domain, with the rest obtained from reference TRBV5-1 and TRBJ1-1, is as follows: KAGVTQTPRYLIKTRGQQVTLSCSPISGHRSVSWYQQTPGQGLQFLFEYFSETQRNKGNFPGRFSGRQFSNSRSEMNVSTLELGDSALYLCASSLTSTVNTEAFFGQGTRLTVV.